This TCR beta chain was captured by sequencing in a study of blood T cell repertoires in COVID-19. Per germline, CDR1 SGHTS and CDR2 YDEGEE. The CDR3 length is 15 residues. Trimming cost V 4 bases and J 0 bases; bases outside gene matches: 4. Source study methods: For nucleated cells, counts were estimated from reference gene primer amplification. Some clones are missing from TCRdb's copy, which holds only in-frame ones; the method was immunoSEQ multiplex PCR. Clone size and the V and J calls come from that table; the DNA yielded D and trimming. The repertoire includes 65,000 to 90,000 clones, about 79% of them detected once, and under 4.5% sits in the top ten.

The chain joins TRBV5-8 to TRBJ2-3; 8 bases map to TRBD1. The sequence was collected from a woman in her sixties or seventies with acute or convalescent COVID-19. Sequenced sample: peripheral blood. As DNA, the CDR3 is TGTGCCAGCAGCCTGACAGGGGTCAGCACAGATACGCAGTATTTT. Protein sequence: CASSLTGVSTDTQYF.